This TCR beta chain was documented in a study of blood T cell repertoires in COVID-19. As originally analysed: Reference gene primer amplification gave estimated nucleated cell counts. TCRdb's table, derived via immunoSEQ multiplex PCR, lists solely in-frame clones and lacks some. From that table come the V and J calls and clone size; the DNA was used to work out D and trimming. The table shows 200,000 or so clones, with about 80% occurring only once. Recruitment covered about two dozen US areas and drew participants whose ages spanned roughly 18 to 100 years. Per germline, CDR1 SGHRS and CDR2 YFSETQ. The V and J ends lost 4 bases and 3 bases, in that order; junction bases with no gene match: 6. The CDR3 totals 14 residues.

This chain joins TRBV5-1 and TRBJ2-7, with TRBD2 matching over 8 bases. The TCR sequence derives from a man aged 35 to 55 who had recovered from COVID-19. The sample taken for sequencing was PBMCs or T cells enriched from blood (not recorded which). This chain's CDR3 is CASSPSGGNYEQYF. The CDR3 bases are TGCGCCAGCAGCCCAAGCGGGGGTAACTACGAGCAGTACTTC.